The entry that follows covers one T cell receptor beta chain sequence. Method: immunoSEQ multiplex PCR; TCRdb's copy keeps in-frame clones and lacks some. The table shows about 40,000 clones, with about 92% occurring only once. This sample was included in a study of T cell changes during pregnancy in multiple sclerosis. The receptor was derived from a female donor with multiple sclerosis, enrolled in a pregnancy study. Specimen: CD8+ T cells from peripheral blood mononuclear cells, collected in the first trimester of pregnancy.

The CDR3 is CASSESTHNEQFF. CDR3 coding DNA: TGTGCCAGCAGTGAATCGACTCATAATGAGCAGTTCTTC. The gene calls are TRBV6-1 and TRBJ2-1; D remains ambiguous. The germline V gene encodes CDR1 MNHNS and CDR2 SASEGT. The CDR3 has 13 amino acids. Deletions cut 2 bases from V and 7 bases from J, with 9 bases between.